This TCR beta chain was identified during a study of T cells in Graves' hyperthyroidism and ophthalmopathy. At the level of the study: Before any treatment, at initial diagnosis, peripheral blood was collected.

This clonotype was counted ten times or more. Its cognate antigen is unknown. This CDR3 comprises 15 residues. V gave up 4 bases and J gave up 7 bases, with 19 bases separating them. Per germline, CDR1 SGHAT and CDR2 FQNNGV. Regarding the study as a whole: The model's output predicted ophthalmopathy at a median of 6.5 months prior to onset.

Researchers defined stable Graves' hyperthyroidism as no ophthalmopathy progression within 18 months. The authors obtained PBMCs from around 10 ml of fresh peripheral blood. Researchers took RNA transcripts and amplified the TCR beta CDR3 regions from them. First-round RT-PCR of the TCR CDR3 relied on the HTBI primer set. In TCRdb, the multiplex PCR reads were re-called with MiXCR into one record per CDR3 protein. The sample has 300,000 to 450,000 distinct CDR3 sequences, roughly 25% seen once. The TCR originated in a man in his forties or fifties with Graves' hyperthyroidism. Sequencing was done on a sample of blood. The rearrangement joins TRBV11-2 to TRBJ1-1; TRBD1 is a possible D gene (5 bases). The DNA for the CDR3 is TGTGCCAGCAGCTCGACAAGGGGACGAACTATTGAAGCTTTCTTT. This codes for CASSSTRGRTIEAFF. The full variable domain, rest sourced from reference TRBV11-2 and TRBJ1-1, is EAGVAQSPRYKIIEKRQSVAFWCNPISGHATLYWYQQILGQGPKLLIQFQNNGVVDDSQLPKDRFSAERLKGVDSTLKIQPAKLEDSAVYLCASSSTRGRTIEAFFGQGTRLTVV.